One T cell receptor (beta chain) is described in this entry. These data belong to a study of blood T cell repertoires in COVID-19. From germline, CDR1 is SNHLY and CDR2 FYNNEI. V trimming: 5 bases; J trimming: 7 bases; junction bases outside the gene matches: 3. This CDR3 spans 14 amino acids. Authors' methods: Researchers report that nucleated cell counts were estimated from reference gene primer amplification. The method was immunoSEQ multiplex PCR; TCRdb's version includes in-frame clones alone and lacks a portion of them. The V and J calls and the clone size are those of that table, but D and trimming were determined from the DNA. The repertoire holds 55,000 to 80,000 clones, approximately 92% seen once, with 2.5% to 3% in the top ten.

Sequencing was performed on peripheral blood. This chain connects TRBV2 to TRBJ1-4; 11 bases line up with TRBD1. This receptor was obtained from a man aged 50 to 59 with acute or convalescent COVID-19. In nucleotides, the CDR3 is TGTGCCAGCAGTACCGGGACAGGGGGTGAAAAACTGTTTTTT. This encodes CASSTGTGGEKLFF.